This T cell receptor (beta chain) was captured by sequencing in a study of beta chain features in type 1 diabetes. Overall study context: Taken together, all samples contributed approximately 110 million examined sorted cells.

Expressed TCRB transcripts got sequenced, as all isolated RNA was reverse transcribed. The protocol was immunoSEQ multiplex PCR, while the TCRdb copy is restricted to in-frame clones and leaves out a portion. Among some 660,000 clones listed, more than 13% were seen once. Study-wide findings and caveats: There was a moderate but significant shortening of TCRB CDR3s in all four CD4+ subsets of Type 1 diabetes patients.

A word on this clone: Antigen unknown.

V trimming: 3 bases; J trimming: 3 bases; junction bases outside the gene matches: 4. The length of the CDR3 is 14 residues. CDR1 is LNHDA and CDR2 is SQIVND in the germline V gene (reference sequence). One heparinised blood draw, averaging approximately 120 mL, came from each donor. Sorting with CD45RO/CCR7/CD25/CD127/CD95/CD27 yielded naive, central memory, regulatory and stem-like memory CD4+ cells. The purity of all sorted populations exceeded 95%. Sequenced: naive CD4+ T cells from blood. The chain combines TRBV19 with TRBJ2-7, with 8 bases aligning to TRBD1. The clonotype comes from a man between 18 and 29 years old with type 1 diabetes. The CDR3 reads CASSIDRGFYEQYF. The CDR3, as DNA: TGTGCCAGTAGTATTGACAGGGGTTTCTACGAGCAGTACTTC.